This TCR beta chain came from a study of radiotherapy plus CTLA-4 blockade in lung cancer. V shed 1 base and J shed 0 bases, with 10 bases lying between them. CDR1 SGHAT and CDR2 FQNNGV come from the germline V gene. CDR3 length: 15 residues. Repertoires were generated with immunoSEQ multiplex PCR, while TCRdb's copy carries only in-frame clones and drops some. This table holds about 35,000 clones, 75% to 90% found once. The TCR sequence derives from a human donor with non-small cell lung cancer who had stable disease on radiotherapy plus ipilimumab. Source: peripheral blood, taken from a patient treated with radiotherapy plus ipilimumab. The chain joins TRBV11-2 to TRBJ2-7, with D perhaps TRBD1 (6 bases). CDR3 region: CASSLADSLSYEQYF. In DNA form, the CDR3 reads TGTGCCAGCAGCTTAGCGGACAGCCTCTCCTACGAGCAGTACTTC.